Below are 18 T cell receptor beta chains sequenced from a single sample in a study of beta chain features in type 1 diabetes. Study-wide results and limits: Moderately but significantly shorter TCRB CDR3s were found in Type 1 diabetes patients in all four CD4+ subsets.

Isolated RNA was reverse transcribed in full, so expressed TCRB transcripts were sequenced. Clones were sequenced by immunoSEQ multiplex PCR, and TCRdb holds only the in-frame ones, with some missing. This table has more than 95,000 clones, roughly 17% appearing once. The antigens of these receptors remain unknown. Material for sequencing was central memory CD4+ T cells from blood. The receptors originated from a man younger than 35 with type 1 diabetes.

This chain connects TRBV20-1 to TRBJ2-5, with TRBD1 as a possible D gene (6 bases). Trimming pared 5 bases from V and 5 bases from J, leaving 9 bases between. The CDR3 is 11 residues long. Germline assignment: CDR1 DFQATT and CDR2 SNEGSKA (reference sequence). The CDR3 reads CSAPDRETQYF. DNA for the CDR3: TGCAGTGCTCCCGACAGGGAGACCCAGTACTTC.

This chain uses TRBV28 with TRBJ1-2; D might be TRBD1 (5 bases). The CDR3 consists of 12 residues. Trimming shortened V by 4 bases and J by 8 bases, and 11 bases separated the two germline ends. The germline V gene encodes CDR1 MDHEN and CDR2 SYDVKM. The CDR3 spells CASSYTGEGYTF. The CDR3 DNA reads as TGTGCCAGCAGTTATACAGGAGAGGGCTACACCTTC.

V gene TRBV11-2 combines with J gene TRBJ2-1; D is unclear. Germline V gene lookup returns CDR1 SGHAT and CDR2 FQNNGV. V lost 0 bases to trimming and J lost 6 bases, with 9 bases between them. CDR3 length: 14 amino acids. The CDR3 DNA follows: TGTGCCAGCAGCTTAGAGGCCCTAGGCAATGAGCAGTTCTTC. It yields the protein CASSLEALGNEQFF.

A few counts support this clone. The chain uses TRBV4-3 and TRBJ1-2; D is ambiguous. The CDR3 runs 14 residues. V shed 0 bases and J shed 2 bases, with 7 bases lying between them. Germline CDR1 is LGHNA and CDR2 is YSLEER. CDR3: CASSQEGRNYGYTF. The CDR3 DNA is TGCGCCAGCAGCCAAGAAGGGCGAAACTATGGCTACACCTTC.

This clone has a handful of counts. The chain recombines TRBV30 with TRBJ2-3; D is perhaps TRBD2 (6 bases). Germline values: CDR1 GTSNPN, CDR2 SVGIG (reference sequence). CDR3 length: 12 amino acids. V dropped 5 bases and J dropped 10 bases, with 16 bases sitting between them. The CDR3 reads CAWSRTWEAQYF. CDR3 DNA: TGTGCCTGGTCACGAACCTGGGAGGCGCAGTATTTT.

This clone was counted only a few times. In DNA, the CDR3 is TGTGCCAGCAGTGAAAGTCGCGGACCTCGGTACGAAAAACTGTTTTTT. Amino acid sequence: CASSESRGPRYEKLFF. The genes are TRBV25-1 and TRBJ1-4; D unresolved. Trimming took 2 bases from V and 8 from J, leaving 18 bases between them. The CDR3 is 16 amino acids. CDR1 and CDR2 from the germline V gene are MGHDK and SYGVNS.

This clone was picked up many times. This chain uses TRBV4-1 with TRBJ1-1; 7 bases are a match to TRBD1. The germline V gene has CDR1 MGHRA and CDR2 YSYEKL. The V segment lost 2 bases and the J segment 1 base; nucleotides outside the gene matches: 4. The CDR3 length is 15 residues. The CDR3 DNA reads TGCGCCAGCAGCCAACGGAGGGGGCCGAACACTGAAGCTTTCTTT. Translating gives CASSQRRGPNTEAFF.

This clone was found many times. The V call is TRBV4-3, the J call TRBJ2-1, with a possible D match to TRBD1 (6 bases). V was shortened by 1 base and J by 3 bases, with 13 bases between the two germline ends. The length of the CDR3 is 16 residues. Germline CDR1 and CDR2: LGHNA and YSLEER. In nucleotides, the CDR3 is TGCGCCAGCAGCCAAGTAAGGGTGACAGGCTACAATGAGCAGTTCTTC. Translating it yields CASSQVRVTGYNEQFF.

J is TRBJ2-1 and V is TRBV19; weak D call: TRBD2 (6 bases). Trimming removed 1 base from V and 7 bases from J, with 14 bases in between. The V gene's germline CDR1 is LNHDA and CDR2 SQIVND (reference sequence). This CDR3 is built from 15 residues. The CDR3 nucleotides read TGTGCCAGTAGTATAGTCGGGGGTGGCTATAATGAGCAGTTCTTC. Its protein is CASSIVGGGYNEQFF. Looking up the rest from reference TRBV19 and TRBJ2-1 gives the full variable domain: DGGITQSPKYLFRKEGQNVTLSCEQNLNHDAMYWYRQDPGQGLRLIYYSQIVNDFQKGDIAEGYSVSREKKESFPLTVTSAQKNPTAFYLCASSIVGGGYNEQFFGPGTRLTVL.

The V gene is TRBV18, the J gene TRBJ2-6; unclear D gene. Per the germline V gene, CDR1 is KGHSH and CDR2 is LQKENI. CDR3 length equals 15 residues. Trimming cost V 3 bases and J 2 bases, with 8 bases left between them. Here the CDR3 reads CASSPAITGANVLTF. Written as DNA, the CDR3 is TGTGCCAGCTCACCTGCCATTACTGGGGCCAACGTCCTGACTTTC.

A word on this clone: A far larger clone is one nucleotide away, so this likely arose from a read error. This chain connects TRBV30 to TRBJ2-1, with D possibly being TRBD2 (7 bases). Trimming took 2 bases from V and 13 from J, leaving 15 bases between them. Germline lookup yields CDR1 GTSNPN and CDR2 SVGIG (reference sequence). This CDR3 has 12 residues. The CDR3 nucleotides read TGTGCCTGGAGTTCGGGGGGCCAGACCCAGTTCTTC. Translation: CAWSSGGQTQFF.

The table lists this clone with many counts. The rearrangement joins TRBV28 to TRBJ2-7; D is undetermined. V was cut by 3 bases and J by 3 bases, with 6 bases left in between. The CDR3 is 12 amino acids. The germline gives CDR1 MDHEN, CDR2 SYDVKM. The CDR3 DNA sequence: TGTGCCAGCAGTTTTCAGAACTACGAGCAGTACTTC. As protein: CASSFQNYEQYF.

The CDR3 loop is CASSRNEAQYF. The CDR3 nucleotides are TGTGCCAGCAGCCGTAACGAGGCCCAGTACTTC. This chain links TRBV4-2 with TRBJ2-5; D unclear. Germline CDR1 and CDR2: LGHNA and YNFKEQ. This CDR3 is 11 amino acids long. V was pared by 4 bases and J by 9 bases, with 9 bases between.

This clone has only a few counts. The chain recombines TRBV30 with TRBJ2-2; TRBD1 is a possible D gene (5 bases). The V end lost 2 bases, the J end lost 5 bases, and 15 bases lay between the germline ends. Germline V gene data show CDR1 as GTSNPN and CDR2 as SVGIG (reference sequence). This CDR3 is 15 amino acids long. The DNA of the CDR3 is TGTGCCTGGAGTTCCCGGACATTACTTACCGGGGAGCTGTTTTTT. This codes for CAWSSRTLLTGELFF.

This clone appeared a few times. V usage is TRBV4-3 and J usage is TRBJ1-2, with TRBD1 as a possible D gene (5 bases). Trimming pared 0 bases from V and 1 base from J, leaving 6 bases between. The CDR3 runs to 14 residues. In germline, CDR1 is LGHNA, CDR2 YSLEER. In DNA form, the CDR3 reads TGCGCCAGCAGCCAAGAGAGGGGTAACTATGGCTACACCTTC. Amino acid sequence: CASSQERGNYGYTF.

The chain carries TRBV28 and TRBJ2-7; D is unclear. The CDR3 runs to 14 residues. Between the trimmed V and J ends, which lost 2 bases and 2 bases, there was a span of 10 bases. Germline values: CDR1 MDHEN, CDR2 SYDVKM. CDR3 protein: CASSLVEYTYEQYF. In nucleotides, the CDR3 is TGTGCCAGCAGTTTAGTGGAGTATACCTACGAGCAGTACTTC.

This clone was seen at least ten times. The rearrangement links TRBV30 to TRBJ1-3; unclear D gene. V lost 5 bases, J lost 5 bases, and 10 bases lay in between. Per the germline V gene, CDR1 is GTSNPN and CDR2 is SVGIG (reference sequence). The CDR3 extends over 12 amino acids. CDR3 sequence (DNA): TGTGCCTGGGATAAGAACAGAAACACCATATATTTT. This sequence encodes CAWDKNRNTIYF.

Only a few counts were recorded for this clone. This chain uses TRBV7-9 with TRBJ2-7, with D tentatively TRBD1 (5 bases). This CDR3 is built from 13 residues. Trimming removed 2 bases from V and 7 bases from J, with 12 bases in between. CDR1 is SEHNR, CDR2 FQNEAQ, per germline (reference sequence). CDR3 sequence: CASSLMQGREQYF. The CDR3 region has the DNA TGTGCCAGCAGCTTAATGCAGGGTCGGGAGCAGTACTTC.